The 15 T cell receptor beta chains below come from one sample, sequenced in a study of regulatory T cells in long-lasting Graves disease. TCR beta libraries were built with iRepertoire HTBI primers and Arm-PCR of CDR3 regions. TCRdb re-analysed the multiplex PCR reads in MiXCR, keeping a single row per CDR3 protein. The table has approximately 400,000 distinct CDR3 sequences, 14% to 15% seen once. Regarding time point: newly diagnosed GD, antithyroid drugs for less than 3 months. Extracted PBMC RNA gave rise to the TCR library. These data were also reused for a study on T cells in Graves' hyperthyroidism and ophthalmopathy.

The sequenced sample was peripheral blood mononuclear cells (PBMCs), obtained at new diagnosis, from a patient treated with antithyroid drugs. The receptors here all came from a woman aged 25-40 years with Graves disease.

The table lists this clonotype with many counts. The junction and the germline gene differ at one end; a read error may be behind it. The chain is built from TRBV13 and TRBJ2-1; D gene uncertain. CDR1 and CDR2 (germline): PRHDT, FYEKMQ (reference sequence). The CDR3 sequence is 12 residues long. The CDR3 bases are TGTGCCAGCAGCTTAGGGTTAACCACAAGGATCTTC. Translation: CASSLGLTTRIF.

This clonotype was seen repeatedly, ten times or more. The chain has TRBV20-1 and TRBJ2-1, with TRBD2 identical over 8 bases. Germline CDR1 DFQATT, CDR2 SNEGSKA (reference sequence). CDR3 length: 15 residues. The ends lost 6 bases at V and 3 bases at J; junction bases unmatched: 10. In DNA, the CDR3 is TGCAGTGCCTCCGCCTCGGGGGGGGACTACAATGAGCAGTTCTTC. Amino acid sequence: CSASASGGDYNEQFF.

Many counts were recorded for this clonotype. The chain uses TRBV29-1 and TRBJ2-7; D remains unclear. The ends were cut back, 6 bases at V and 1 base at J, with 13 bases in the middle. This CDR3 region has 13 residues. CDR1 and CDR2 (germline): SQVTM, ANQGSEA. As DNA, the CDR3 is TGCAGCGTCGGCAAGGGTGGGTCCTACGAGCAGTACTTC. Translated, it gives CSVGKGGSYEQYF.

This chain joins TRBV5-5 and TRBJ2-2; D is unresolved. In germline, CDR1 is SGHKS, CDR2 YYEKEE (reference sequence). V was pared by 6 bases and J by 2 bases, with 2 bases between. This CDR3 is built from 11 residues. The CDR3 loop is CASINTGELFF. The CDR3, as DNA: TGTGCCAGCATCAACACCGGGGAGCTGTTTTTT.

The chain's CDR3 is CASNSGSGAGQETQYF. DNA for the CDR3: TGTGCCAGCAACTCGGGTAGCGGAGCAGGCCAAGAGACCCAGTACTTC. This chain connects TRBV9 to TRBJ2-5; TRBD2 might be the D (6 bases). V was pared by 6 bases and J by 1 base, with 19 bases between. CDR1 and CDR2 from the germline V gene are SGDLS and YYNGEE. CDR3 length equals 16 residues.

This clonotype was seen at least ten times. The chain combines TRBV12-3 or TRBV12-4 with TRBJ1-3, with unresolved D. Trimming took 4 bases from V and 8 from J, leaving 6 bases between them. This CDR3 spans 11 amino acids. The CDR3 sequence: CASSSTDTIYF. The CDR3 DNA is TGTGCCAGCAGTTCCACAGACACCATATATTTT.

The chain employs TRBV2 and TRBJ1-6; tentative D call: TRBD1 (5 bases). Germline lookup yields CDR1 SNHLY and CDR2 FYNNEI. The CDR3 covers 14 residues. Between the trimmed V and J ends, which lost 6 bases and 10 bases, there was a span of 16 bases. CDR3 protein: CASRLDPRGSPLHF. In nucleotides, the CDR3 is TGTGCCAGCAGACTGGACCCCCGGGGGTCACCCCTCCACTTT.

There are a few counts of this clonotype. V usage is TRBV20-1 and J usage is TRBJ2-1; D tentatively reads TRBD1 or TRBD2 (5 bases each). V was trimmed by 5 bases and J by 2 bases, leaving 10 bases between them. CDR1 DFQATT and CDR2 SNEGSKA come from the germline V gene (reference sequence). The CDR3 runs 13 residues. The CDR3 bases are TGCAGTGCTGAGGGACCAGCCTACAATGAGCAGTTCTTC. Amino acids: CSAEGPAYNEQFF.

This clonotype was recorded many times. The chain uses TRBV2 and TRBJ2-7; 16 positions match TRBD2. This CDR3 has 16 amino acids. Germline V gives CDR1 SNHLY, CDR2 FYNNEI. With V trimmed by 5 bases and J by 2 bases, 3 bases remained unmatched. CDR3 nucleotides: TGTGCCAGCAGTCCGGGACTAGCGGGAGGGCCCTACGAGCAGTACTTC. As protein: CASSPGLAGGPYEQYF.

This clonotype occurred many times. The chain links TRBV7-3 to TRBJ2-6, with D maybe TRBD2 (6 bases). V was shortened by 4 bases and J by 4 bases, with 11 bases between the two germline ends. Germline CDR1 reads SGHTA; CDR2 reads FQGTGA. The CDR3 covers 15 residues. The CDR3, as DNA: TGTGCCAGCAGCTACCGGCGGGGAGGGGCCAACGTCCTGACTTTC. It yields the protein CASSYRRGGANVLTF.

The gene calls are TRBV19 and TRBJ2-1; 13 bases align to TRBD2. The CDR3 totals 18 residues. Germline lookup yields CDR1 LNHDA and CDR2 SQIVND (reference sequence). With V trimmed by 5 bases and J by 1 base, 8 bases remained unmatched. The CDR3 nucleotides read TGTGCCAGTAGTCTCTTTAGGACTAGCGGGAGATCCTACAATGAGCAGTTCTTC. It codes for CASSLFRTSGRSYNEQFF.

This clonotype was observed a handful of times. V and J are TRBV5-1 and TRBJ2-7, with TRBD2 as a possible D gene (6 bases). The CDR3 sequence is 14 residues long. Germline CDR1 is SGHRS and CDR2 is YFSETQ. V was pared by 4 bases and J by 4 bases, with 15 bases between. CDR3 DNA: TGCGCCAGCAGCCACGGAGGGTCCAATTACGAGCAGTACTTC. Translated, it gives CASSHGGSNYEQYF. Full variable domain (missing parts from reference TRBV5-1 and TRBJ2-7): KAGVTQTPRYLIKTRGQQVTLSCSPISGHRSVSWYQQTPGQGLQFLFEYFSETQRNKGNFPGRFSGRQFSNSRSEMNVSTLELGDSALYLCASSHGGSNYEQYFGPGTRLTVT.

This clonotype was counted between two and nine times. The chain links TRBV6-2 or TRBV6-3 to TRBJ1-1; tentative D call: TRBD1 (6 bases). Germline CDR1 MNHEY, CDR2 SVGEGT. CDR3 size: 13 residues. V lost 11 bases, J lost 10 bases, and 23 bases lay in between. CDR3 in amino acids: CAALAAQGPTAFF. The CDR3 DNA follows: TGTGCCGCTCTAGCGGCACAGGGTCCGACAGCTTTCTTT.

This chain links TRBV20-1 with TRBJ1-2, with D maybe TRBD1 (5 bases). The CDR3 has 14 amino acids. Germline V gene lookup returns CDR1 DFQATT and CDR2 SNEGSKA (reference sequence). V shed 0 bases and J shed 8 bases, with 16 bases lying between them. The CDR3, as DNA: TGCAGTGCTAGAGATGTCAGGCGGACAAGAGGCTACACCTTC. Amino acids: CSARDVRRTRGYTF.

This clonotype showed up many times. This chain joins TRBV7-3 and TRBJ2-3; TRBD2 matches at 14 bases. The CDR3 has 13 amino acids. CDR1 is SGHTA, CDR2 FQGTGA, per germline. V was clipped by 5 bases and J by 15 bases; unmatched bases: 7. The CDR3 loop reads CASSLGTSGSYYF. CDR3 DNA: TGTGCCAGCAGCCTGGGGACTAGCGGGAGTTATTATTTT.